Listed below are T cell receptor beta chains from one sample, sequenced in a study of blood T cell repertoires in COVID-19. Here immunoSEQ multiplex PCR was the method, and the copy in TCRdb shows in-frame clones only, minus some. The table shows some 220,000 clones, with over 75% occurring only once. The specimen was peripheral blood. Receptors were obtained from a woman in her seventies with COVID-19, enrolled during active disease. Both conserved end residues are part of each CDR3. A D gene is named only where the DNA matches it firmly. Part of the rows lack a size; the others show once, few, many or a class for expanded clones.

v_call,d_call,j_call,clone_size,cdr3_aa,cdr3_nt
TRBV6-2/TRBV6-3,.,TRBJ2-4,.,CASGQRLAKNIQYF,TGTGCCAGCGGCCAGAGGTTAGCCAAAAACATTCAGTACTTC
TRBV6-6,.,TRBJ1-1,.,CASSSSSGTEAFF,TGTGCCAGCAGTTCTTCCTCGGGCACTGAAGCTTTCTTT
TRBV15,TRBD1,TRBJ1-5,.,CATSRRTGGVSLGNQPQHF,TGTGCCACCAGCAGACGTACAGGGGGGGTTTCGTTAGGGAATCAGCCCCAGCATTTT
TRBV2,TRBD2,TRBJ2-7,few,CASSSLAGEGEQYF,TGTGCCAGCAGTTCTTTAGCGGGAGAAGGCGAGCAGTACTTC
TRBV19,TRBD2,TRBJ2-1,.,CASSINLAGYNEQFF,TGTGCCAGTAGTATAAACCTAGCGGGTTACAATGAGCAGTTCTTC
TRBV6-1,.,TRBJ2-7,.,CASSEVGLGGHSYEQYF,TGTGCCAGCAGTGAAGTAGGTCTGGGCGGACACTCCTACGAGCAGTACTTC
TRBV18,.,TRBJ1-4,.,CASSYSRDEKLFF,TGTGCCAGCTCATATTCGCGGGATGAAAAACTGTTTTTT
TRBV6-5,TRBD2,TRBJ2-7,.,CASSYFPGTSGYEQYF,TGTGCCAGCAGTTACTTCCCCGGCACTAGCGGTTACGAGCAGTACTTC
TRBV5-5,TRBD1,TRBJ1-1,.,CASSLWTGFGNTEAFF,TGTGCCAGCAGCTTGTGGACAGGTTTCGGGAACACTGAAGCTTTCTTT
TRBV27,TRBD1,TRBJ2-7,.,CASKRTGVYEQYF,TGTGCCAGCAAACGGACAGGGGTCTACGAGCAGTACTTC
TRBV19,.,TRBJ1-3,.,CASSSPGHSRSGNTIYF,TGTGCCAGTAGTTCCCCGGGACACTCCCGCTCTGGAAACACCATATATTTT
TRBV3-1/TRBV3-2,TRBD1,TRBJ1-6,.,CASRPTGYNSPLHF,TGTGCCAGCAGACCGACAGGGTATAATTCACCCCTCCACTTT
TRBV5-4,.,TRBJ2-5,.,CASSLKQEKETQYF,TGTGCCAGCAGCTTGAAACAGGAGAAAGAGACCCAGTACTTC
TRBV5-1,TRBD2,TRBJ2-3,.,CASSFGGLASTDTQYF,TGCGCCAGCAGCTTTGGGGGACTAGCGAGCACAGATACGCAGTATTTT
TRBV3-1/TRBV3-2,.,TRBJ1-1,.,CASSQEDRGTEAFF,TGTGCCAGCAGCCAAGAAGACCGGGGGACTGAAGCTTTCTTT
TRBV7-2,TRBD1,TRBJ1-4,.,CASSITGTVGEKLFF,TGTGCCAGCAGCATAACCGGGACAGTGGGGGAAAAACTGTTTTTT
TRBV7-3,TRBD2,TRBJ2-1,once,CASSSTPLAGGRAEQFF,TGTGCCAGCAGCTCCACCCCCCTAGCGGGAGGGCGGGCTGAGCAGTTCTTC
TRBV18,TRBD1,TRBJ2-7,once,CASSVGTGGIGALYEQYF,TGTGCCAGCTCGGTCGGGACAGGGGGCATTGGTGCCCTTTACGAGCAGTACTTC
TRBV19,.,TRBJ2-1,few,CASSLGGRGSYNEQFF,TGTGCCAGTAGCCTAGGGGGGAGGGGGTCCTACAATGAGCAGTTCTTC
TRBV11-2,.,TRBJ2-3,.,CASSLGSTDTQYF,TGTGCCAGCAGCTTGGGCAGCACAGATACGCAGTATTTT
TRBV5-4,.,TRBJ1-3,.,CASSLGPAGLDTIYF,TGTGCCAGCAGCCTCGGTCCGGCGGGCTTAGACACCATATATTTT
TRBV19,TRBD1,TRBJ1-6,.,CASTGGTSSYNSPLHF,TGTGCCAGCACAGGGGGCACTAGCTCCTATAATTCACCCCTCCACTTT
TRBV7-2,TRBD1,TRBJ1-2,.,CASSGRPGQGDGYTF,TGTGCCAGCAGCGGGCGACCGGGACAGGGGGATGGCTACACCTTC
TRBV6-4,TRBD2,TRBJ2-1,few,CASSVLAGGSYNEQFF,TGTGCCAGCAGTGTTCTAGCGGGGGGCTCCTACAATGAGCAGTTCTTC
TRBV2,.,TRBJ2-4,.,CASSDGPQQGRQNIQYF,TGTGCCAGCAGTGATGGCCCCCAACAGGGAAGACAAAACATTCAGTACTTC
TRBV21-1,.,TRBJ1-5,.,CASSKEEGQVNQPQHF,TGTGCCAGCAGCAAAGAGGAGGGACAGGTGAATCAGCCCCAGCATTTT
TRBV5-4,.,TRBJ2-3,.,CASSLFLGGGAQRRTDTQYF,TGTGCCAGCAGCTTATTCCTTGGAGGGGGCGCACAGAGGCGGACAGATACGCAGTATTTT
TRBV5-1,TRBD1,TRBJ1-2,.,CASSLRSGTDYGYTF,TGCGCCAGCAGCTTGAGGTCCGGGACAGACTATGGCTACACCTTC
TRBV5-4,TRBD2,TRBJ2-5,.,CASSPWTSGGLETQYF,TGTGCCAGCAGCCCCTGGACTAGCGGGGGGTTAGAGACCCAGTACTTC